This TCR beta chain is from a study of blood T cell repertoires in COVID-19. Study overall: COVID-19 samples, acute and convalescent, were from the United States, Italy and Spain. PBMCs, B-cell-depleted T cells, or T cells provided the cDNA or gDNA that made up the material.

Per the original data handling: It was from reference gene primer amplification that nucleated cell counts were estimated. Sequencing was performed with immunoSEQ multiplex PCR; in TCRdb, only in-frame clones are kept and a portion is missing. The V and J calls and clone size come from that table; D and trimming were worked out from the DNA. The data show approximately 130,000 clones, around 81% seen once. Germline V CDR1 and CDR2: SNHLY, FYNNEI. V was clipped by 5 bases and J by 1 base; unmatched bases: 2. CDR3 length: 15 amino acids. This sequence joins TRBV2 and TRBJ2-5; 12 bases are a match to TRBD2. The source is a man aged 40-49 years with active or convalescent COVID-19. Sample: peripheral blood. CDR3 DNA: TGTGCCAGCAGTCTAGCGGGGGGGGTCCAAGAGACCCAGTACTTC. Protein sequence: CASSLAGGVQETQYF.